A selection of T cell receptor beta chains follows, all from one sample in a study of CD8+ T cells in alopecia areata. TCRdb's copy holds only in-frame clones and misses some; the assay was immunoSEQ multiplex PCR. The sample includes approximately 100,000 clones, 86% of them seen just once. Material: CD8+ T cells sorted from blood, obtained at approximately week 30, from a patient treated with tofacitinib. The origin of the receptors is a human donor with alopecia areata. The CDR3 runs from the conserved cysteine through the conserved F or W. D genes are given only for firm matches. Size is stated for part of the rows, as once, few or many counts, or as a class when the clone is expanded.

>once|TRBV11-2|-|TRBJ2-1
TGTGCCAGCAGCTTAGATCAGTGGGGCCAAATGGGGTACAATGAGCAGTTCTTC
CASSLDQWGQMGYNEQFF
>-|TRBV10-1|-|TRBJ2-1
TGCGCCAGCAGCTCTGAGAAGGAGCGGGCCTACTACAATGAGCAGTTCTTC
CASSSEKERAYYNEQFF
>-|TRBV19|-|TRBJ2-7
TGTGCCAGTAGTATGGGCAGGGGAGCCTACGAGCAGTACTTC
CASSMGRGAYEQYF
>-|TRBV19|-|TRBJ2-3
TGTGCCAGTCGGGACACCAGCACAGATACGCAGTATTTT
CASRDTSTDTQYF
>-|TRBV4-1|TRBD1|TRBJ1-1
TGCGCCAGCAGCCAAGTTCCCATGACAGGGTCCTACACTGAAGCTTTCTTT
CASSQVPMTGSYTEAFF
>-|TRBV5-4|TRBD1|TRBJ2-7
TGTGCCTGCAGCCGGGACAGTAGCGAGCAGTACTTC
CACSRDSSEQYF
>-|TRBV13|-|TRBJ2-2
TGTGCCAGCAGCTTATCGGGGGCCAGCACCGGGGAGCTGTTTTTT
CASSLSGASTGELFF
>-|TRBV5-6|TRBD1|TRBJ1-1
TGTGCCAGCAGCCCCCTGACAGGGGTGAACACTGAAGCTTTCTTT
CASSPLTGVNTEAFF
>-|TRBV5-4|-|TRBJ1-1
TGTGCCAGCAGCCGGATCGGGGCCGAGAACACTGAAGCTTTCTTT
CASSRIGAENTEAFF
>-|TRBV5-4|-|TRBJ2-7
TGTGCCAGCAGCTTGGATCAGGAGCAGTACTTC
CASSLDQEQYF
>-|TRBV7-9|-|TRBJ2-1
TGTGCCAGCAGCCCCCGAGACTCTGATGAGCAGTTCTTC
CASSPRDSDEQFF
>once|TRBV30|-|TRBJ1-4
TGTGCCTGGAGAGGCCCGGACGCAGAAAAACTGTTTTTT
CAWRGPDAEKLFF
>-|TRBV7-6|-|TRBJ1-1
TGTGCCAGCAGCTTAGGTGCAGGCCTTCGGGACACTGAAGCTTTCTTT
CASSLGAGLRDTEAFF
>few|TRBV7-9|-|TRBJ2-7
TGTGCCAGCAGCTACGACGAGCAGTACTTC
CASSYDEQYF
>-|TRBV19|-|TRBJ2-4
TGTGCCAGTAGTATAGGCTGGGACCCCAAAAACATTCAGTACTTC
CASSIGWDPKNIQYF
>-|TRBV5-6|TRBD1|TRBJ1-2
TGTGCCAGCAGCTACGGACAGGGGTGCACCTTC
CASSYGQGCTF
>-|TRBV2|-|TRBJ2-2
TGTGCCAGCAGTGACGGATGGACGAACACCGGGGAGCTGTTTTTT
CASSDGWTNTGELFF
>-|TRBV10-3|-|TRBJ2-7
TGTGCCAGCAGTTACTTTTACGAGCAGTACTTC
CASSYFYEQYF
>once|TRBV7-2|TRBD2|TRBJ2-7
TGTGCCAGCAGCTTATATAGCGGGAGTCTCTACGAGCAGTACTTC
CASSLYSGSLYEQYF
>-|TRBV27|-|TRBJ1-5
TGTGCCAGTGGGGTCTATCAGCCCCAGCATTTT
CASGVYQPQHF
>-|TRBV9|TRBD1|TRBJ1-2
TGTGCCAGCAGCACGCGACAGGGTGGCTACACCTTC
CASSTRQGGYTF
>-|TRBV18|-|TRBJ2-5
TGTGCCAGCTCACCCACGTCGGGGACTGGAGAGACCCAGTACTTC
CASSPTSGTGETQYF
>-|TRBV7-8|TRBD2|TRBJ2-4
TGTGCCAGCAGCACCCTGACTAGCGGGGCCAAAAACATTCAGTACTTC
CASSTLTSGAKNIQYF
>-|TRBV5-5|TRBD1|TRBJ1-5
TGTGCCAGCAGCTTGGACAGGGGCGGACAGCCCCAGCATTTT
CASSLDRGGQPQHF
>-|TRBV30|-|TRBJ2-7
TGTGCCTGGAACAGGGACTCCTACGAGCAGTACTTC
CAWNRDSYEQYF
>-|TRBV7-9|-|TRBJ1-5
TGTGCCAGCAGCGCTCACCGGGACGGATATAGCAATCAGCCCCAGCATTTT
CASSAHRDGYSNQPQHF
>once|TRBV7-8|TRBD1|TRBJ2-3
TGTGCCAGCAGCTTAATGAAAGGGACAGGGAGCACAGATACGCAGTATTTT
CASSLMKGTGSTDTQYF
>once|TRBV7-9|-|TRBJ2-3
TGTGCCAGCAGCTTACTCTCGGATACGCAGTATTTT
CASSLLSDTQYF
>-|TRBV19|-|TRBJ1-1
TGTGCCAGTAGTATTTCGGGGGGTTACACTGAAGCTTTCTTT
CASSISGGYTEAFF
>-|TRBV6-5|-|TRBJ2-2
TGTGCCAGCAGTCTCCCGGGGGGCGGCACCGGGGAGCTGTTTTTT
CASSLPGGGTGELFF
>once|TRBV7-9|TRBD2|TRBJ2-1
TGTGCCAGCAGCCCCATTAGCGGGAGGATCTACAATGAGCAGTTCTTC
CASSPISGRIYNEQFF
>-|TRBV14|-|TRBJ2-7
TGTGCCAGCAGCCGGGGGATAGGCTCCTACGAGCAGTACTTC
CASSRGIGSYEQYF
>-|TRBV6-4|-|TRBJ2-1
TGTGCCAGCAGCCCCCTAGGAGGACAGCAGTTCTTC
CASSPLGGQQFF
>-|TRBV7-3|TRBD1|TRBJ1-2
TGTGCCAGCAGCTTTGGTCCAGGGGGCTATGGCTACACCTTC
CASSFGPGGYGYTF
>few|TRBV5-6|-|TRBJ2-2
TGTGCCAGCAGTACTGGGCTCGGCACCGGGGAGCTGTTTTTT
CASSTGLGTGELFF
>-|TRBV13|-|TRBJ2-7
TGTGCCAGCAGCTTAACCAGTACGGAGCAGTACTTC
CASSLTSTEQYF
>-|TRBV9|-|TRBJ2-5
TGTGCCAGCAGCTTACCCACGGGACCCGAAGCGGAGACCCAGTACTTC
CASSLPTGPEAETQYF
>-|TRBV9|-|TRBJ1-2
TGTGCCAGCAGCGTAGCATCTGCTAACTATGGCTACACCTTC
CASSVASANYGYTF
>few|TRBV27|TRBD1|TRBJ1-2
TGTGCCAGCAGCCAAAGCCTCGGGACAGGGATTAACTATGGCTACACCTTC
CASSQSLGTGINYGYTF
>-|TRBV6-1|-|TRBJ2-7
TGTGCCAGCAGTGCCTCTGCTGACAGGTACACCTACGAGCAGTACTTC
CASSASADRYTYEQYF
>-|TRBV9|-|TRBJ2-3
TGTGCCAGCAGCGTAGTAAGTTCGATATCATCAGATACGCAGTATTTT
CASSVVSSISSDTQYF
>-|TRBV11-2|-|TRBJ2-2
TGTGCCAGCAGCCCCCCCTGGGAGCTGTTTTTT
CASSPPWELFF
>-|TRBV21-1|-|TRBJ2-1
TGTGCCAGCAGCATTCGACTAGTAGCTCCTGGGGGTGAGCAGTTCTTC
CASSIRLVAPGGEQFF
>-|TRBV6-1|TRBD1|TRBJ2-7
TGTGCCAGCAGTGGAGCGGGCGGGACAGGCGTTTGGGAGCAGTACTTC
CASSGAGGTGVWEQYF
>-|TRBV7-9|-|TRBJ2-3
TGTGCCAGCAGCTTAGGGGAGGTAGCAGCAGATACGCAGTATTTT
CASSLGEVAADTQYF
>-|TRBV12-5|TRBD2|TRBJ2-1
TGTGCTAGTGGTTTGGTAGTTAGCGGGGCTTACAATGAGCAGTTCTTC
CASGLVVSGAYNEQFF
>-|TRBV11-2|-|TRBJ1-1
TGTGCCAGCAGCTTACACAGTTACACGAACACTGAAGCTTTCTTT
CASSLHSYTNTEAFF
>-|TRBV27|TRBD1|TRBJ2-3
TGTGCCAGCAGTCTCCGGGACAGACCCACAGATACGCAGTATTTT
CASSLRDRPTDTQYF
>once|TRBV21-1|-|TRBJ1-5
TGTGCCAGCAGCAAAGGAGACAGCCGGGACAAGAATAGCAATCAGCCCCAGCATTTT
CASSKGDSRDKNSNQPQHF
>-|TRBV29-1|-|TRBJ2-3
TGCAGCGGGAGACACAAAATTGCTAGCACAGATACGCAGTATTTT
CSGRHKIASTDTQYF
>-|TRBV19|-|TRBJ1-1
TGTGCCAGTAGTGTCCACAGATCTTCCACTGAAGCTTTCTTT
CASSVHRSSTEAFF
>-|TRBV27|-|TRBJ1-5
TGTGCCAGCAGCTTAGGGGAAGGCAATCAGCCCCAGCATTTT
CASSLGEGNQPQHF
>once|TRBV5-4|-|TRBJ2-3
TGTGCCAGCAGCTTCCAGAACCCAGATACGCAGTATTTT
CASSFQNPDTQYF
>-|TRBV4-1|-|TRBJ2-7
TGCGCCAGCAGCCAAGATCATCGCGGGCTCTCCTACGAGCAGTACTTC
CASSQDHRGLSYEQYF